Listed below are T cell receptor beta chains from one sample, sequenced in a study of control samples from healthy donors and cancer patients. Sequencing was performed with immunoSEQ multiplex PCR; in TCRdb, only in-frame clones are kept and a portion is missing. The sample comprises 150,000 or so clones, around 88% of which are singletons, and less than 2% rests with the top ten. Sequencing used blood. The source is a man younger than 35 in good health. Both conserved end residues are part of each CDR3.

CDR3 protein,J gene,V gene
CASSALRGSEQYF,TRBJ2-7,TRBV6-4
CATSRGTGGADTQYF,TRBJ2-3,TRBV15
CASSYLSGGYEQYF,TRBJ2-7,TRBV6-2/TRBV6-3
CAIADDSNQPQHF,TRBJ1-5,TRBV6-5
CASTRDSITDTQYF,TRBJ2-3,TRBV19
CASSETENYGYTF,TRBJ1-2,TRBV6-5
CASSLVVSGELFF,TRBJ2-2,TRBV5-1
CASGPLALPQHF,TRBJ1-5,TRBV27
CASNYGLAGSRDTQYF,TRBJ2-3,TRBV7-9
CASRTPGTRLYGYTF,TRBJ1-2,TRBV19
CASSQDVGVVAYEQYF,TRBJ2-7,TRBV5-6
CASSFGRFSYEQYF,TRBJ2-7,TRBV28
CASSSPKVLGEKLFF,TRBJ1-4,TRBV11-2
CASSESSIVSYEQYF,TRBJ2-7,TRBV2
CASSLEVNTEAFF,TRBJ1-1,TRBV11-1
CASSVGGTGGSSPLHF,TRBJ1-6,TRBV9
CASSVAGYGYTF,TRBJ1-2,TRBV4-1
CASSLAVRGDTDTQYF,TRBJ2-3,TRBV7-2
CASSLSANYGYTF,TRBJ1-2,TRBV5-4
CAWSVQGADEQYF,TRBJ2-7,TRBV30
CASSLDREGYGYTF,TRBJ1-2,TRBV6-5
CASSYGGGDGYTF,TRBJ1-2,TRBV5-1
CASSLLGGGTEAFF,TRBJ1-1,TRBV9
CASSLAWGTEAFF,TRBJ1-1,TRBV5-5
CASSATSGGPTDTQYF,TRBJ2-3,TRBV3-1/TRBV3-2
CASTPGRVPTDTQYF,TRBJ2-3,TRBV7-2
CASSYRGYEQYF,TRBJ2-7,TRBV6-2/TRBV6-3
CASSLERNGYTF,TRBJ1-2,TRBV7-9
CASSKVGASNSPLHF,TRBJ1-6,TRBV21-1
CASSPWAPRLPKETQYF,TRBJ2-5,TRBV12-1
CAGCVVNEQFF,TRBJ2-1,TRBV30
CASSLAAGTGVFVEAFF,TRBJ1-1,TRBV7-8
CASSLGPSGGGYTQYF,TRBJ2-3,TRBV7-2
CASSFGSANTGELFF,TRBJ2-2,TRBV13
CAISEALRTYNEQFF,TRBJ2-1,TRBV10-3
CASSLGTYSYEQYF,TRBJ2-7,TRBV7-2
CASSFGGFYNEQFF,TRBJ2-1,TRBV5-1
CASKDSRGSYEQYF,TRBJ2-7,TRBV2
CASSSDRSYGYTF,TRBJ1-2,TRBV11-2
CASSSVASGAETQYF,TRBJ2-5,TRBV6-5